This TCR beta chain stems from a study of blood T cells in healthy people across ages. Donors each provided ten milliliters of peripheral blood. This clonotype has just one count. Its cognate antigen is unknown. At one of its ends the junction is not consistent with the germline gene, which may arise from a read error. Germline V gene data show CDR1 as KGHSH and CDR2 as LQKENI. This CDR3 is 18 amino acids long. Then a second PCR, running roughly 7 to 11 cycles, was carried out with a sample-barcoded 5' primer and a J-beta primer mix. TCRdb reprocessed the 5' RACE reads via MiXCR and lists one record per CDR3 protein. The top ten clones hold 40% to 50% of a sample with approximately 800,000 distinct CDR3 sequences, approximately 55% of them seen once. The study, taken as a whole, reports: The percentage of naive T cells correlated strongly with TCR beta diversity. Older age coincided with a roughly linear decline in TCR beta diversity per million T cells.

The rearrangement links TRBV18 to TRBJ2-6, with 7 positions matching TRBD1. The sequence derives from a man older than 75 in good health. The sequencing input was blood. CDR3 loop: CASSRGTASPSGANVLTF. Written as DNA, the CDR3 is TGTGCCAGCTCTCGAGGGACAGCCTCACCCTCTGGAGCCAACGTCCTGACTTTC.